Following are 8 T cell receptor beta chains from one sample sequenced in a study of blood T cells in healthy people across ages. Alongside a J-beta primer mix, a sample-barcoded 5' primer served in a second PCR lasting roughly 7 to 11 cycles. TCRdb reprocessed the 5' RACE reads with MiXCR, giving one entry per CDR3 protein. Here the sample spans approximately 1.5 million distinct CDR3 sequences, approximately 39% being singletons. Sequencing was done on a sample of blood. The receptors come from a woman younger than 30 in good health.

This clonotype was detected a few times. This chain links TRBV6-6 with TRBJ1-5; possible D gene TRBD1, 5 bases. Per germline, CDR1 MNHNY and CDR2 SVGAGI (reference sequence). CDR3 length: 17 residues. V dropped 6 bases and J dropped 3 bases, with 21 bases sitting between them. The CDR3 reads CASRDRDFIYHNQPQHF. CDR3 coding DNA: TGTGCCAGCAGGGACCGGGACTTCATATATCACAATCAGCCCCAGCATTTT.

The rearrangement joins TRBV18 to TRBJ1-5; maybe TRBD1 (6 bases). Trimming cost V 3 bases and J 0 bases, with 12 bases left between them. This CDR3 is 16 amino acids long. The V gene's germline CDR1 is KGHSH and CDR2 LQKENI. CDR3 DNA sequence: TGTGCCAGCTCACCTCGGGGACACGATAGCAATCAGCCCCAGCATTTT. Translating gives CASSPRGHDSNQPQHF.

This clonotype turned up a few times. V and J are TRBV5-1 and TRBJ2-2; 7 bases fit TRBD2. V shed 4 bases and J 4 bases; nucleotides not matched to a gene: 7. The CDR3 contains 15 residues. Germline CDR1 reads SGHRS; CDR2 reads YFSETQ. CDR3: CASSPRTSFTGELFF. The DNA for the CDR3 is TGCGCCAGCAGCCCTAGGACTAGTTTCACCGGGGAGCTGTTTTTT.

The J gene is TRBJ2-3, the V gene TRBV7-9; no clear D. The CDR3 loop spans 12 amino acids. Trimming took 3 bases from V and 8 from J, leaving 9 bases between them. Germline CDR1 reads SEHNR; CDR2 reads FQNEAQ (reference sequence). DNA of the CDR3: TGTGCCAGCAGCTTCTCCGCAGTTACGCAGTATTTT. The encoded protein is CASSFSAVTQYF.

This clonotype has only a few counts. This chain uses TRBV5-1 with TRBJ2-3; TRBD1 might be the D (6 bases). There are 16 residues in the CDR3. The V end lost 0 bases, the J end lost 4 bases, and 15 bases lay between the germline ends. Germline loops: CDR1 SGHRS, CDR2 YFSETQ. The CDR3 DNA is TGCGCCAGCAGCTTGGCCGTTTCAGGGGCCCCAGATACGCAGTATTTT. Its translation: CASSLAVSGAPDTQYF.

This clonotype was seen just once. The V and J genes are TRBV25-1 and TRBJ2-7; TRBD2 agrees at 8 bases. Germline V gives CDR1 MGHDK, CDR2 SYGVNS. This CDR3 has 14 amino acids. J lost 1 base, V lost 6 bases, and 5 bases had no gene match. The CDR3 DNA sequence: TGTGCCAGCAGGGAACTAGCGGTTTCCTACGAGCAGTACTTC. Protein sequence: CASRELAVSYEQYF.

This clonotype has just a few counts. The CDR3 region has the DNA TGTGCCAGCACCCAAACAGGGAATCAGCCCCAGCATTTT. Translation gives CASTQTGNQPQHF. This chain joins TRBV28 and TRBJ1-5; TRBD1 might be the D (6 bases). CDR1 is MDHEN, CDR2 SYDVKM, per germline. V gave up 7 bases and J gave up 4 bases, with 11 bases separating them. The CDR3 consists of 13 residues.

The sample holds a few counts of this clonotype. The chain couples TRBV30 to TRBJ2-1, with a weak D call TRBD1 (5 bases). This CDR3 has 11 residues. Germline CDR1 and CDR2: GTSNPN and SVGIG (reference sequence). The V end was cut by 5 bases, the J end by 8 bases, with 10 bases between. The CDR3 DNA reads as TGTGCCTGGGACAGTTTCGATGAGCAGTTCTTC. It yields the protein CAWDSFDEQFF.